The present entry profiles one T cell receptor (beta chain) with its context. In the authors' methods: It was from reference gene primer amplification that nucleated cell counts were estimated. Only in-frame clones appear in the TCRdb table, and some are missing; sequencing was by immunoSEQ multiplex PCR. The V and J calls and clone size were taken over from that table, and D and trimming were inferred from the DNA. The sample lists about 270,000 clones, approximately 91% seen once, with 2% to 2.5% in the top ten. Trimming removed 4 bases from V and 4 bases from J, with 10 bases in between. The CDR3 is 13 amino acids. CDR1 SGHNT and CDR2 YYREEE come from the germline V gene (reference sequence). The data originate from a study of blood T cell repertoires in COVID-19. Study-level information: Nucleic acid was either cDNA or gDNA, and it came from T cells, B-cell-depleted T cells, or PBMCs.

Clinical histories supplied by participants themselves formed the basis of cohort assignment. The sample consisted of PBMCs or T cells enriched from blood (not recorded which). The TCR sequence derives from a woman aged 40 to 50 with acute COVID-19. This chain uses TRBV5-4 with TRBJ2-3, with D possibly TRBD2 on 5 matching bases. The DNA for the CDR3 is TGTGCCAGCAGCCCGCTAGCCGCAGATACGCAGTATTTT. Translating it yields CASSPLAADTQYF.